What follows are 11 T cell receptor beta chains derived from one specimen sequenced in a study of blood T cell repertoires in COVID-19. Profiled with immunoSEQ multiplex PCR; TCRdb holds only in-frame clones, not every one. Among roughly 190,000 clones listed, approximately 84% were seen once. The sequenced sample was PBMCs or T cells enriched from blood (not recorded which). These receptors originate from a young woman who had recovered from COVID-19.

Turning to this clone: One end of the junction varies from germline; a read error may be responsible. This chain connects TRBV7-2 to TRBJ2-4, with 7 bases lining up with TRBD2. This CDR3 region has 13 residues. CDR1 is SGHTA, CDR2 FQGNSA, per germline. The CDR3 nucleotides are TGTGCCAGCAGCCTCCTAGCGGCAGACCCCTCGGACTTC. It encodes CASSLLAADPSDF.

This chain uses TRBV29-1 with TRBJ2-3, with a possible D match to TRBD1 (5 bases). V lost 2 bases to trimming and J lost 1 base, with 10 bases between them. CDR3 size: 14 residues. Germline loops: CDR1 SQVTM, CDR2 ANQGSEA. The DNA for the CDR3 is TGCAGCGTTGAACGTTTACAGGGCACAGATACGCAGTATTTT. Its translation: CSVERLQGTDTQYF.

The chain employs TRBV4-1 and TRBJ2-4; 15 bases align to TRBD2. CDR3 length: 18 residues. In germline, CDR1 is MGHRA, CDR2 YSYEKL. V lost 8 bases to trimming and J lost 6 bases; unmatched junction nucleotides: 14. The CDR3 sequence: CASAQPGLAGGTGNIQYF. Written as DNA, the CDR3 is TGCGCCAGCGCGCAACCGGGACTAGCGGGGGGTACGGGAAACATTCAGTACTTC.

The chain links TRBV10-3 to TRBJ2-1; no definite D call. CDR1 is ENHRY, CDR2 SYGVKD, per germline. The CDR3 contains 15 residues. The germline V and J ends were trimmed by 0 bases and 3 bases, with 9 bases remaining between them. The CDR3 sequence is CAISESSTSYNEQFF. DNA of the CDR3: TGTGCCATCAGTGAGTCGTCGACAAGCTACAATGAGCAGTTCTTC.

This clone was recorded once. The chain carries TRBV12-3 or TRBV12-4 and TRBJ2-6; D might be TRBD1 (6 bases). Deletions cut 8 bases from V and 4 bases from J, with 9 bases between. CDR3 length equals 13 residues. CDR3 region: CASRTAGANVLTF. The CDR3 bases are TGTGCCAGCCGGACAGCCGGGGCCAACGTCCTGACTTTC.

The rearrangement joins TRBV20-1 to TRBJ1-2; D is ambiguous. This CDR3 region has 11 residues. V was clipped by 5 bases and J by 10 bases, with 14 bases between them. CDR1 is DFQATT, CDR2 SNEGSKA, per germline (reference sequence). The CDR3 is CSARREITYTF. As DNA, the CDR3 is TGCAGTGCTCGCCGGGAGATCACCTACACCTTC.

This clone was recorded only once. The genes are TRBV10-3 and TRBJ1-2; D is uncertain. CDR1 ENHRY and CDR2 SYGVKD come from the germline V gene. V lost 0 bases to trimming and J lost 7 bases, with 6 bases between them. The CDR3 has 12 amino acids. The CDR3, as DNA: TGTGCCATCAGTGAGTCGACTCGTGGCTACACCTTC. Its protein product is CAISESTRGYTF.

Here the CDR3 DNA reads TGTGCCAGCAACGGAGGGGCGACGATCACTGAAGCTTTCTTT. Protein sequence: CASNGGATITEAFF. This chain links TRBV13 with TRBJ1-1, with D perhaps matching TRBD1 (5 bases). From germline, CDR1 is PRHDT and CDR2 FYEKMQ (reference sequence). The germline V and J ends were trimmed by 7 bases and 4 bases, with 16 bases remaining between them. CDR3 length: 14 residues.

The chain uses TRBV28 and TRBJ2-3; TRBD2 matches 10 bases. Losses at the gene ends were 5 bases for V and 2 bases for J; bases not matched to a gene: 10. CDR3 length: 17 residues. Germline loops: CDR1 MDHEN, CDR2 SYDVKM. The CDR3 sequence is CASSQTQGTSVTDTQYF. CDR3 nucleotides: TGTGCCAGCAGTCAGACCCAAGGGACTAGCGTCACAGATACGCAGTATTTT. Using reference TRBV28 and TRBJ2-3 for the parts outside the CDR3, the full variable domain is DVKVTQSSRYLVKRTGEKVFLECVQDMDHENMFWYRQDPGLGLRLIYFSYDVKMKEKGDIPEGYSVSREKKERFSLILESASTNQTSMYLCASSQTQGTSVTDTQYFGPGTRLTVL.

This chain links TRBV6-5 with TRBJ1-1; 8 nucleotides agree with TRBD1. The germline V gene encodes CDR1 MNHEY and CDR2 SVGAGI. CDR3 length: 15 amino acids. V gave up 6 bases and J gave up 5 bases; unmatched junction bases: 11. The CDR3 loop is CASSYPGQGATEAFF. The CDR3 region has the DNA TGTGCCAGCAGCTACCCCGGGCAGGGGGCGACTGAAGCTTTCTTT.

The V gene is TRBV19, the J gene TRBJ2-3, with 9 positions matching TRBD1. The V gene end was trimmed by 6 bases and the J gene end by 1 base; junction bases not matched to a gene: 5. The CDR3 runs 15 residues. Germline-derived CDR1 and CDR2 are LNHDA and SQIVND (reference sequence). The CDR3 nucleotides read TGTGCCAGTAGAGACCGGGACAGGGGCACAGATACGCAGTATTTT. Its protein product is CASRDRDRGTDTQYF.